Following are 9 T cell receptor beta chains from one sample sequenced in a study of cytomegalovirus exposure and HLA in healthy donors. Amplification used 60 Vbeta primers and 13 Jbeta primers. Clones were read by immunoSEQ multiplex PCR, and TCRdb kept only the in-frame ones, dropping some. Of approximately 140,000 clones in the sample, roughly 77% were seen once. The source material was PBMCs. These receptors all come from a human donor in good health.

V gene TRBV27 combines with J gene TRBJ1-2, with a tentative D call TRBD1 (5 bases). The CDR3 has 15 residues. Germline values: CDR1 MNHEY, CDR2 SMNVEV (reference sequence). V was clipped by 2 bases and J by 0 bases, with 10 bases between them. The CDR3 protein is CASSLGTSTNYGYTF. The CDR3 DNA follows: TGTGCCAGCAGTTTAGGGACTTCGACTAACTATGGCTACACCTTC.

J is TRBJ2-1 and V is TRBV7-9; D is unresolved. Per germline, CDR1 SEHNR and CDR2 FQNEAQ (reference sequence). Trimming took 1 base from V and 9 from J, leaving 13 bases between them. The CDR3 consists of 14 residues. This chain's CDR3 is CASSLGMAPGEQFF. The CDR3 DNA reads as TGTGCCAGCAGCTTAGGTATGGCGCCGGGTGAGCAGTTCTTC. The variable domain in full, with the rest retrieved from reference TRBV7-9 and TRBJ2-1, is DTGVSQNPRHKITKRGQNVTFRCDPISEHNRLYWYRQTLGQGPEFLTYFQNEAQLEKSRLLSDRFSAERPKGSFSTLEIQRTEQGDSAMYLCASSLGMAPGEQFFGPGTRLTVL.

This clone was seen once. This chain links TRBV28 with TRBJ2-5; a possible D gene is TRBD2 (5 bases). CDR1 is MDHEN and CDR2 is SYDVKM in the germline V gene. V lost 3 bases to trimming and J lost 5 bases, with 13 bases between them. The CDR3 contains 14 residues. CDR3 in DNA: TGTGCCAGCAGTTTTACGGGGAGTCGGGAGACCCAGTACTTC. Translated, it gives CASSFTGSRETQYF.

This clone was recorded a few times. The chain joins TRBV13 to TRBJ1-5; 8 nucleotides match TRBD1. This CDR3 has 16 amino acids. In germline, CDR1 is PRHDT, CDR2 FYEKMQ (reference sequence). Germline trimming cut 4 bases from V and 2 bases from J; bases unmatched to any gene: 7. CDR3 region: CASSYSGGAGNQPQHF. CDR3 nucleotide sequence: TGTGCCAGCAGCTATTCAGGGGGCGCGGGCAATCAGCCCCAGCATTTT.

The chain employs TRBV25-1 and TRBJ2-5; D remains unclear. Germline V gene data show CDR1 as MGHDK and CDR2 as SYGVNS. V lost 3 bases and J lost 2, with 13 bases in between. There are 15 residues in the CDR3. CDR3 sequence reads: CASSEASPLQETQYF. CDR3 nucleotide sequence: TGTGCCAGCAGTGAGGCCTCACCCCTGCAAGAGACCCAGTACTTC.

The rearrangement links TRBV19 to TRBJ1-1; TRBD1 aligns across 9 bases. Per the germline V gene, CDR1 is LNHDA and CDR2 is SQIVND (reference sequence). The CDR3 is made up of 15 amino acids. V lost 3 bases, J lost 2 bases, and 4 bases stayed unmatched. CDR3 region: CASSMDRGRNTEAFF. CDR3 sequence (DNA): TGTGCCAGTAGTATGGACAGGGGCAGAAACACTGAAGCTTTCTTT.

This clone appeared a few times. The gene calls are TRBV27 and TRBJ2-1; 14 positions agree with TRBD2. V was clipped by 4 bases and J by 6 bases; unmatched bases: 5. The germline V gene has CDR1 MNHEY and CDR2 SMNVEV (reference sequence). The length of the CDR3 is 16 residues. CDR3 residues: CASSSSTSGRGNEQFF. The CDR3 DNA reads TGTGCCAGCAGTTCCTCGACTAGCGGGAGGGGCAATGAGCAGTTCTTC.

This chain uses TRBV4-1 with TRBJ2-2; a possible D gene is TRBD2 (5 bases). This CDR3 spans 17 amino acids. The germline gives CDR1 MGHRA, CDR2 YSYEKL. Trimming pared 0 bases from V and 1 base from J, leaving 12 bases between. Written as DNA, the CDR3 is TGCGCCAGCAGCCAAGATCCGAGGACTTTGAACACCGGGGAGCTGTTTTTT. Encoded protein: CASSQDPRTLNTGELFF.

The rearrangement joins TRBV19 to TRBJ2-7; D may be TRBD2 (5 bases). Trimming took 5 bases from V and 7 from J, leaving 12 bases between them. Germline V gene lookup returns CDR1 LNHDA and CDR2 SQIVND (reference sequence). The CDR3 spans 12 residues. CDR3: CASSLRDGEQYF. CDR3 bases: TGTGCCAGTAGTCTGAGGGATGGGGAGCAGTACTTC.